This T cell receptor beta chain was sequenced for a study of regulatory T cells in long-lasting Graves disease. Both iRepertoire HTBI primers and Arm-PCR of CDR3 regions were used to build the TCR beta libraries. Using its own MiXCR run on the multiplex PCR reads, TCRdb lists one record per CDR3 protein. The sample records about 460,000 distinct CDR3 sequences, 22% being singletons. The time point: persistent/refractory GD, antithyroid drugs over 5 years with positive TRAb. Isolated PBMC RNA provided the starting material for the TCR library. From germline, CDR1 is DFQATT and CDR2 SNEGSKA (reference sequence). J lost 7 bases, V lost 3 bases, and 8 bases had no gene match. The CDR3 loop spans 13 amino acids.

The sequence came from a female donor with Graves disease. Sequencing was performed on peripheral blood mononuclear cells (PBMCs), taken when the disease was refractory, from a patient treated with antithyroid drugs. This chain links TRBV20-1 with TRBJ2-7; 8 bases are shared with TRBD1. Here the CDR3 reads CSASGQGAWEQYF. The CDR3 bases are TGCAGTGCTAGCGGCCAGGGGGCTTGGGAGCAGTACTTC.